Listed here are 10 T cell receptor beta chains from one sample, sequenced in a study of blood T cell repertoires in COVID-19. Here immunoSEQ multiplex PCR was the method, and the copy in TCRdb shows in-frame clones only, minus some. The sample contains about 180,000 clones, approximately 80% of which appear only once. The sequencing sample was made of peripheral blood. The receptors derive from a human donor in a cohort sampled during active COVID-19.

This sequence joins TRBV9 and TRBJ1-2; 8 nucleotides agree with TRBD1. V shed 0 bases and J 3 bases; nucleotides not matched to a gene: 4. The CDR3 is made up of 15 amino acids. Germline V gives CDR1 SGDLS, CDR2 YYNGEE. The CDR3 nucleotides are TGTGCCAGCAGCGTAGGTACGACAGGGGACTATGGCTACACCTTC. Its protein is CASSVGTTGDYGYTF.

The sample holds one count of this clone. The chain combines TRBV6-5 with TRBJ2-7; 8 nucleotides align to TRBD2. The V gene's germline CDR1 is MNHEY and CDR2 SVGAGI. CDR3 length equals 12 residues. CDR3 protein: CASGGITYEQYF. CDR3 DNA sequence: TGTGCTTCGGGAGGGATCACCTACGAGCAGTACTTC.

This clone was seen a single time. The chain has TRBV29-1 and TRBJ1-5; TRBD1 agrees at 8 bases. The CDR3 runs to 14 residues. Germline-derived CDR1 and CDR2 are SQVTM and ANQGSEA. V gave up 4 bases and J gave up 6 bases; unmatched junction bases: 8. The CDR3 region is CSVAVDRESQPQHF. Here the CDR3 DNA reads TGCAGCGTTGCCGTGGACAGGGAAAGTCAGCCCCAGCATTTT.

The DNA of the CDR3 is TGTGCCAGCAGCCTACCCCAGGGGTCTAGCTCCTATAATTCACCCCTCCACTTT. This translates into CASSLPQGSSSYNSPLHF. V gene TRBV7-2 combines with J gene TRBJ1-6; tentative D call: TRBD1 (6 bases). The CDR3 covers 18 residues. Germline CDR1 and CDR2: SGHTA and FQGNSA. Trimming shortened V by 5 bases and J by 0 bases, and 17 bases separated the two germline ends.

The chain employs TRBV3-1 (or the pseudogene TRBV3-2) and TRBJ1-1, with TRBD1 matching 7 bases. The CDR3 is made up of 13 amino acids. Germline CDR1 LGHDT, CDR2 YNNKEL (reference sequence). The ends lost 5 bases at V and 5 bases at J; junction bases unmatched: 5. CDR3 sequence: CASSSRQGTEAFF. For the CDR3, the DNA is TGTGCCAGCAGCTCTCGACAGGGAACTGAAGCTTTCTTT.

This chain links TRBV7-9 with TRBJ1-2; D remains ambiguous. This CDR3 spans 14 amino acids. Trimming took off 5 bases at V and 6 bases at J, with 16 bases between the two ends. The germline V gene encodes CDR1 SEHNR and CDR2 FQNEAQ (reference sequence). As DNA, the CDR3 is TGTGCCAGCAGCCATCCTAACCACGTACATGGCTACACCTTC. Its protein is CASSHPNHVHGYTF.

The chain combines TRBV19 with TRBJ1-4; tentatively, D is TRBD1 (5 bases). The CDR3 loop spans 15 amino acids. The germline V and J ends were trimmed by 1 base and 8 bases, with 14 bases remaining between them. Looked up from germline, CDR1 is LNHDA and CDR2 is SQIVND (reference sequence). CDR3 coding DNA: TGTGCCAGTAGTATAGCTGGCAGGGCAGGAGAAAAACTGTTTTTT. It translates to CASSIAGRAGEKLFF.

Here the CDR3 DNA reads TGTGCCAGCAGTTTGCCGGGAGAAAAACTGTTTTTT. Translating gives CASSLPGEKLFF. The rearrangement joins TRBV28 to TRBJ1-4, with D uncertain. The CDR3 consists of 12 residues. Germline loops: CDR1 MDHEN, CDR2 SYDVKM. V dropped 3 bases and J dropped 8 bases, with 7 bases sitting between them.

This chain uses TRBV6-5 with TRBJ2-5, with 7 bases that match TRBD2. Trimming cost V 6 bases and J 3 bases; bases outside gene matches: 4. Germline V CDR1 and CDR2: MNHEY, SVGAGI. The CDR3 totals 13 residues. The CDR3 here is CASREGLKETQYF. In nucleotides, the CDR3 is TGTGCCAGCAGGGAGGGACTAAAAGAGACCCAGTACTTC.

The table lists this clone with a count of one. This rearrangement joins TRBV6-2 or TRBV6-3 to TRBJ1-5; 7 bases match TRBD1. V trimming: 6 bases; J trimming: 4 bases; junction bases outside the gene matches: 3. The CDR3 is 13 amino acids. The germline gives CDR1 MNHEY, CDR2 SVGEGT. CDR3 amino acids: CASSWTGNQPQHF. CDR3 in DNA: TGTGCCAGCAGCTGGACAGGAAATCAGCCCCAGCATTTT.